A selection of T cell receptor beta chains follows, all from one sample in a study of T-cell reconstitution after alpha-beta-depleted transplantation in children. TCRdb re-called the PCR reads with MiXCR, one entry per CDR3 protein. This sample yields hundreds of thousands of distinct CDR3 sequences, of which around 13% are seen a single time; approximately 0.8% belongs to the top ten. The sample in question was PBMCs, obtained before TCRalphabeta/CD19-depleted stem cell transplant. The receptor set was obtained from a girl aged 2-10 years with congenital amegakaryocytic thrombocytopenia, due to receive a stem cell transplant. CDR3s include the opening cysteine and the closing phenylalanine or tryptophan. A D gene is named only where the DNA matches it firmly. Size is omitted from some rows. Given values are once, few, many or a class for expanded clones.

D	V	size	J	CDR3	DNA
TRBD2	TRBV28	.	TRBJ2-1	CASNPGLAGGGYNEQFF	TGTGCCAGCAACCCGGGACTAGCGGGAGGAGGTTACAATGAGCAGTTCTTC
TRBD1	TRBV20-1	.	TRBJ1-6	CSAPTGTAYNSPLHF	TGCAGTGCCCCCACCGGGACAGCTTATAATTCACCCCTCCACTTT
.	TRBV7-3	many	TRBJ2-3	CASSPDPSTDTQYF	TGTGCCAGCAGCCCCGACCCTAGCACAGATACGCAGTATTTT
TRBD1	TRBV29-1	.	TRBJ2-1	CSVDPGQGRREQFF	TGCAGCGTTGACCCGGGACAGGGCCGTCGGGAGCAGTTCTTC
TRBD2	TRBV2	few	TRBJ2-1	CARARSGTSAYNEQFF	TGTGCCAGAGCCCGATCCGGGACTAGCGCCTACAATGAGCAGTTCTTC
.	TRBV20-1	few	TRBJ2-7	CSAGTGLLSTEQYF	TGCAGTGCTGGTACCGGACTTCTCTCTACCGAGCAGTACTTC
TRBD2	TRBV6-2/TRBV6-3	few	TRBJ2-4	CASSLGTMGLAGAGAKNIQYF	TGTGCCAGCAGCCTTGGAACCATGGGACTAGCGGGAGCGGGTGCCAAAAACATTCAGTACTTC
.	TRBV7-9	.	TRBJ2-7	CASRLGLEDEQYF	TGTGCCAGCCGTCTGGGCCTCGAGGATGAGCAGTACTTC
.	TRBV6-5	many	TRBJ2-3	CASSYTGGSTDTQYF	TGTGCCAGCAGTTACACGGGCGGGAGCACAGATACGCAGTATTTT
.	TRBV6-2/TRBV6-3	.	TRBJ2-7	CASSYSEIADPYEQYF	TGTGCCAGCAGTTACTCAGAGATAGCGGACCCCTACGAGCAGTACTTC
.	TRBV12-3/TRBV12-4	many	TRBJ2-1	CASRLGLSSYNEQFF	TGTGCCAGCAGACTCGGACTTAGCTCCTACAATGAGCAGTTCTTC
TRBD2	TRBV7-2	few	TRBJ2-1	CASSPLPSSGSNNEQFF	TGTGCCAGCAGCCCACTCCCCTCTAGCGGCTCCAACAATGAGCAGTTCTTC
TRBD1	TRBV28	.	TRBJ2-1	CASSLSLGQNYF	TGTGCCAGCAGTTTATCGCTGGGACAGAACTACTTC
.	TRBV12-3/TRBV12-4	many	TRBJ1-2	CASRQTPLAYGYTF	TGTGCCAGCAGGCAGACCCCTCTCGCCTATGGCTACACCTTC
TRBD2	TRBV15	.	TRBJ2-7	CATSRTSGSLYEQYF	TGTGCCACCAGCCGGACTAGCGGGAGTCTATACGAGCAGTACTTC
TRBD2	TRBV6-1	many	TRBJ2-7	CASRRGSLLSIYEQYF	TGTGCCAGCAGGCGGGGGAGCCTCCTATCTATCTACGAGCAGTACTTC
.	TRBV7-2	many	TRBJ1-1	CASSWGELGTEAFF	TGTGCCAGCAGCTGGGGGGAATTGGGCACTGAAGCTTTCTTT
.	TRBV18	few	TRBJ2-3	CASSPPEGRSSADTQYF	TGTGCCAGCTCACCACCGGAGGGGAGGAGTAGTGCAGATACGCAGTATTTT
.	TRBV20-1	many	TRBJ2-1	CSATVGNEQFF	TGCAGTGCCACTGTAGGAAATGAGCAGTTCTTC
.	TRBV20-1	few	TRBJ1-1	CSAVKGTEAFF	TGCAGTGCAGTCAAGGGGACTGAAGCTTTCTTT
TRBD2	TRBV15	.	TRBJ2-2	CATSRDPLAGVLSRGELFF	TGTGCCACCAGCAGAGATCCCCTAGCGGGAGTTTTGTCTAGGGGGGAGCTGTTTTTT
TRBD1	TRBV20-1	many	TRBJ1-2	CSTGQGYGYTF	TGCAGTACCGGACAGGGCTATGGCTACACCTTC
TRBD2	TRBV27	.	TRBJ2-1	CASSFGTSGIFPYNEQFF	TGTGCCAGCAGTTTTGGGACTAGCGGGATCTTCCCCTACAATGAGCAGTTCTTC